This TCR beta chain came from a study of T cell responses to AZD1222 COVID-19 vaccine. About this clone itself: Its matching antigen is unknown.

Regarding the study as a whole: Following two doses of AZD1222, Spike-specific TCR breadth and depth rose.

V was pared by 3 bases and J by 1 base, with 1 base of the junction left unmatched. Germline CDR1 MNHEY, CDR2 SMNVEV (reference sequence). The CDR3 loop spans 14 amino acids. Measured with immunoSEQ multiplex PCR; TCRdb has only the in-frame clones, and not every one. Counted here are about 99,000 clones, 90% to 95% occurring once; the ten biggest clones make up 45% to 50%. The sequenced sample was peripheral blood, obtained on day 0 of AZD1222 vaccination. The receptor's source is an adult in good health. The chain joins TRBV27 to TRBJ2-5; the match to TRBD2 covers 8 bases. Here the CDR3 reads CASSFRGGQETQYF. CDR3 DNA: TGTGCCAGCAGTTTTCGGGGGGGCCAAGAGACCCAGTACTTC.